These 9 T cell receptor beta chains were sequenced from one sample in a study of Ad26.COV2.S vaccination and SARS-CoV-2 variants. Treatment in this sample: roughly 20 received Ad26.COV2.S at low or high dose, single or two shots; roughly five received placebo; per-sample allocation not given. All samples were drawn on day 63, counting from the first vaccine or placebo injection. This table comes from immunoSEQ multiplex PCR, and its TCRdb copy is limited to in-frame clones, with some not included. Among about 450,000 clones listed, 89% were seen once. The source material was peripheral blood, sampled in a trial of Ad26.COV2.S vaccine versus placebo. These receptors all stem from a person aged 18-65 years who received the Ad26.COV2.S COVID-19 vaccine or a placebo.

The chain recombines TRBV24-1 with TRBJ2-1; 11 bases are a match to TRBD2. This CDR3 comprises 17 residues. The V gene's germline CDR1 is KGHDR and CDR2 SFDVKD. J gave up 4 bases and V 3 bases, and 7 bases lay outside the gene matches. The CDR3 DNA reads TGTGCCACCAGTGATCCGGGGGGGACTAGCGGTTACAATGAGCAGTTCTTC. This encodes CATSDPGGTSGYNEQFF.

V is TRBV9 and J is TRBJ2-3, with D tentatively TRBD2 (7 bases). Trimming pared 4 bases from V and 1 base from J, leaving 19 bases between. The germline gives CDR1 SGDLS, CDR2 YYNGEE. The CDR3 length is 17 residues. The CDR3 region is CASSPRGAPGGTDTQYF. Written as DNA, the CDR3 is TGTGCCAGCAGCCCCCGGGGGGCGCCGGGGGGCACAGATACGCAGTATTTT. The whole variable domain, remainder taken from reference TRBV9 and TRBJ2-3, is DSGVTQTPKHLITATGQRVTLRCSPRSGDLSVYWYQQSLDQGLQFLIQYYNGEERAKGNILERFSAQQFPDLHSELNLSSLELGDSALYFCASSPRGAPGGTDTQYFGPGTRLTVL.

This chain links TRBV6-5 with TRBJ2-7; the D is unclear. V was shortened by 2 bases and J by 4 bases, with 9 bases between the two germline ends. This CDR3 is 13 amino acids long. Per germline, CDR1 MNHEY and CDR2 SVGAGI. CDR3 residues: CASSYSGVYEQYF. The CDR3 DNA reads TGTGCCAGCAGTTACAGTGGGGTGTACGAGCAGTACTTC.

V is TRBV2 and J is TRBJ1-1; TRBD1 might be the D (5 bases). CDR3 size: 13 residues. Trimming shortened V by 7 bases and J by 0 bases, and 9 bases separated the two germline ends. Germline values: CDR1 SNHLY, CDR2 FYNNEI. The CDR3 loop reads CASNQGMNTEAFF. The CDR3 DNA reads TGTGCCAGCAATCAGGGAATGAACACTGAAGCTTTCTTT. Together with reference TRBV2 and TRBJ1-1, the CDR3 gives the full variable domain: EPEVTQTPSHQVTQMGQEVILRCVPISNHLYFYWYRQILGQKVEFLVSFYNNEISEKSEIFDDQFSVERPDGSNFTLKIRSTKLEDSAMYFCASNQGMNTEAFFGQGTRLTVV.

In this sample, this clone turned up a few times. The chain employs TRBV2 and TRBJ2-1; D possibly corresponds to TRBD1 (5 bases). V lost 8 bases to trimming and J lost 2 bases, with 13 bases between them. The CDR3 loop spans 14 amino acids. CDR1 and CDR2 (germline): SNHLY, FYNNEI. The CDR3 nucleotides are TGTGCCAGCCAGAAAGACAGTGCCTACAATGAGCAGTTCTTC. This codes for CASQKDSAYNEQFF.

The rearrangement joins TRBV2 to TRBJ1-1, with no clear D. Trimming cost V 10 bases and J 3 bases, with 15 bases left between them. CDR3 length: 13 amino acids. Germline V gene lookup returns CDR1 SNHLY and CDR2 FYNNEI. CDR3 DNA sequence: TGTGCCACTCACATCCGAGACGACACTGAAGCTTTCTTT. This encodes CATHIRDDTEAFF.

The chain is built from TRBV7-9 and TRBJ2-1; TRBD1 might be the D (6 bases). The CDR3 is 15 amino acids. Germline values: CDR1 SEHNR, CDR2 FQNEAQ (reference sequence). Trimming removed 5 bases from V and 4 bases from J, with 15 bases in between. This CDR3 is CASSLLDTGYNEQFF. DNA of the CDR3: TGTGCCAGCAGCCTATTGGATACAGGGTACAATGAGCAGTTCTTC. The whole variable domain, filled in from reference TRBV7-9 and TRBJ2-1, reads DTGVSQNPRHKITKRGQNVTFRCDPISEHNRLYWYRQTLGQGPEFLTYFQNEAQLEKSRLLSDRFSAERPKGSFSTLEIQRTEQGDSAMYLCASSLLDTGYNEQFFGPGTRLTVL.

The chain is built from TRBV30 and TRBJ2-1; 10 bases are shared with TRBD2. The CDR3 contains 13 residues. CDR1 is GTSNPN and CDR2 is SVGIG in the germline V gene (reference sequence). V trimming: 4 bases; J trimming: 9 bases; junction bases outside the gene matches: 6. The CDR3 region has the DNA TGTGCCTGGACTAGCGGGAGAGGGGGTGAGCAGTTCTTC. Translation gives CAWTSGRGGEQFF.

CDR3 nucleotides: TGTGCCAGCAGCTTAGCAGGGGGCGGGAGTCTCCCTAATGAAAAACTGTTTTTT. It yields the protein CASSLAGGGSLPNEKLFF. The chain has TRBV7-9 and TRBJ1-4; 7 nucleotides agree with TRBD1. Germline V CDR1 and CDR2: SEHNR, FQNEAQ (reference sequence). The trim removed 0 bases at V and 3 bases at J, leaving 10 bases unmatched. The CDR3 is made up of 18 amino acids.